This T cell receptor (beta chain) comes out of a study of blood T cell repertoires in COVID-19. How the authors handled the data: Estimated nucleated cell counts came from reference gene primer amplification. The assay was immunoSEQ multiplex PCR, and TCRdb's table has in-frame clones only and misses some. That table supplies the V and J calls and clone size; D and trimming were determined from the DNA. Here the sample spans approximately 300,000 clones, about 85% being singletons. The sequence derives from a woman in her thirties who had recovered from COVID-19. The specimen was PBMCs or T cells enriched from blood (not recorded which).

CDR3 sequence (DNA): TGTGCCAGCAGTTACCTCCCTGCGTCCTTGGACTATGGCTACACCTTC. The encoded protein is CASSYLPASLDYGYTF. The chain has TRBV6-5 and TRBJ1-2; D unresolved. With 2 bases removed from V and 3 bases from J, the gap between germline ends came to 16 bases. The CDR3 contains 16 residues. The germline gives CDR1 MNHEY, CDR2 SVGAGI.